Presented here are 23 T cell receptor beta chains from one specimen sequenced in a study of cytomegalovirus exposure and HLA in healthy donors. Vbeta (60) and Jbeta (13) primers were used in the PCR. The method was immunoSEQ multiplex PCR; TCRdb's version includes in-frame clones alone and lacks a portion of them. The table records roughly 300,000 clones, 70% to 90% of them present only once. The specimen was PBMCs. The receptors originated from a man in his forties in good health and CMV-seropositive.

This clone was recorded once. V usage is TRBV9 and J usage is TRBJ2-5; the D is unclear. The CDR3 length is 15 residues. The V gene's germline CDR1 is SGDLS and CDR2 YYNGEE. V was shortened by 3 bases and J by 2 bases, with 14 bases between the two germline ends. Here the CDR3 reads CASSASAVQQETQYF. CDR3 in DNA: TGTGCCAGCAGCGCGTCGGCGGTCCAGCAAGAGACCCAGTACTTC.

This chain uses TRBV6-1 with TRBJ2-5; 7 nucleotides agree with TRBD1. CDR1 MNHNS and CDR2 SASEGT come from the germline V gene. The junction had 13 bases not matched to a gene; V was cut back by 4 bases and J by 5 bases. CDR3 length: 16 amino acids. The CDR3 is CASSGDRDGNKETQYF. DNA for the CDR3: TGTGCCAGCAGTGGAGACAGGGACGGTAACAAGGAGACCCAGTACTTC.

This rearrangement joins TRBV5-1 to TRBJ2-4; 8 bases are shared with TRBD1. The CDR3 is made up of 16 amino acids. After removal of 0 bases from V and 3 bases from J, the junction contained 5 bases not matched to a gene. Germline CDR1 reads SGHRS; CDR2 reads YFSETQ. DNA of the CDR3: TGCGCCAGCAGCTTGGTGACAGGGGTAGGCAAAAACATTCAGTACTTC. It is translated as CASSLVTGVGKNIQYF.

This CDR3 reads CASSAGQGAKTQYF. The CDR3 DNA is TGTGCCAGCAGCGCGGGACAGGGGGCGAAGACCCAGTACTTC. This sequence joins TRBV9 and TRBJ2-5, with 12 bases lining up with TRBD1. V dropped 3 bases and J dropped 6; count of bases not matched to a gene: 3. This CDR3 contains 14 residues. Germline V gene data show CDR1 as SGDLS and CDR2 as YYNGEE.

This rearrangement joins TRBV4-2 to TRBJ2-7; tentative D call: TRBD2 (6 bases). V lost 0 bases, J lost 6 bases, and 12 bases lay in between. Germline V gives CDR1 LGHNA, CDR2 YNFKEQ. The CDR3 runs to 14 residues. The CDR3 loop reads CASSQEGDSLEQYF. The CDR3 DNA sequence: TGTGCCAGCAGCCAAGAAGGGGACTCTCTCGAGCAGTACTTC.

This chain connects TRBV29-1 to TRBJ2-1; D is possibly TRBD2 (6 bases). The CDR3 runs 16 residues. V lost 7 bases, J lost 7 bases, and 26 bases lay in between. Germline-derived CDR1 and CDR2 are SQVTM and ANQGSEA. The DNA of the CDR3 is TGCAGCGGGTGGGGGGACTCCCTTTCCCTTTCAAATGAGCAGTTCTTC. It codes for CSGWGDSLSLSNEQFF.

The chain uses TRBV7-2 and TRBJ1-2; 9 bases align to TRBD1. This CDR3 is built from 15 residues. The germline V gene has CDR1 SGHTA and CDR2 FQGNSA. J gave up 4 bases and V 6 bases, and 9 bases lay outside the gene matches. The CDR3 spells CASSRDREGSYGYTF. In DNA form, the CDR3 reads TGTGCCAGCAGTCGGGACAGGGAAGGTAGCTATGGCTACACCTTC.

The chain joins TRBV5-1 to TRBJ2-7; unclear D gene. The ends were cut back, 1 base at V and 3 bases at J, with 14 bases in the middle. CDR3 length: 15 residues. Germline-derived CDR1 and CDR2 are SGHRS and YFSETQ. The CDR3 spells CASSLIPGENYEQYF. The CDR3 bases are TGCGCCAGCAGCTTGATTCCAGGTGAAAACTACGAGCAGTACTTC.

The V and J genes are TRBV10-3 and TRBJ1-2, with 7 bases lining up with TRBD1. CDR3 length: 12 amino acids. V shed 10 bases, J shed 5 bases, and the junction held 7 bases outside the gene matches. The germline gives CDR1 ENHRY, CDR2 SYGVKD. The CDR3 region is CASSGQRYGYTF. CDR3 bases: TGTGCCAGCTCGGGACAGAGATATGGCTACACCTTC.

The rearrangement joins TRBV5-6 to TRBJ1-1; unclear D gene. The V and J ends lost 4 bases and 5 bases respectively, with 9 bases between them. CDR1 is SGHDT and CDR2 is YYEEEE in the germline V gene. The CDR3 covers 12 residues. CDR3 DNA: TGTGCCAGCAGCACCTACTTAACTGAAGCTTTCTTT. Translation: CASSTYLTEAFF.

The chain links TRBV15 to TRBJ2-1; 9 bases agree with TRBD1. This CDR3 comprises 17 residues. V was pared by 0 bases and J by 7 bases, with 10 bases of the junction left unmatched. Germline V gives CDR1 LNHNV, CDR2 YYDKDF (reference sequence). The CDR3 is CATSRDLQGAWANEQFF. The DNA for the CDR3 is TGTGCCACCAGCAGAGACCTACAGGGGGCCTGGGCTAATGAGCAGTTCTTC.

This clone was counted a single time. The chain has TRBV27 and TRBJ2-3, with TRBD2 matching over 10 bases. The CDR3 is 15 amino acids. CDR1 and CDR2 (germline): MNHEY, SMNVEV (reference sequence). The trim removed 3 bases at V and 5 bases at J, leaving 5 bases unmatched. The CDR3 DNA sequence: TGTGCCAGCAGTTTGCTAGCGGGAGTAAAAGATACGCAGTATTTT. Translating it yields CASSLLAGVKDTQYF.

The chain has TRBV7-9 and TRBJ2-5, with 8 bases lining up with TRBD1. The V segment lost 5 bases and the J segment 1 base; nucleotides outside the gene matches: 6. Germline values: CDR1 SEHNR, CDR2 FQNEAQ (reference sequence). The CDR3 is 15 amino acids. The chain's CDR3 is CASSQQTGGQETQYF. The CDR3 coding sequence is TGTGCCAGCAGCCAGCAAACAGGGGGCCAAGAGACCCAGTACTTC. The entire variable domain, with the rest obtained from reference TRBV7-9 and TRBJ2-5, is as follows: DTGVSQNPRHKITKRGQNVTFRCDPISEHNRLYWYRQTLGQGPEFLTYFQNEAQLEKSRLLSDRFSAERPKGSFSTLEIQRTEQGDSAMYLCASSQQTGGQETQYFGPGTRLLVL.

V is TRBV6-1 and J is TRBJ1-4; D possibly corresponds to TRBD1 (5 bases). CDR1 MNHNS and CDR2 SASEGT come from the germline V gene. The CDR3 covers 15 residues. Trimming stripped 3 bases from V and 5 bases from J, with 13 bases between. CDR3 sequence reads: CASSEATASNEKLFF. DNA for the CDR3: TGTGCCAGCAGTGAGGCGACAGCCTCGAATGAAAAACTGTTTTTT.

The V gene is TRBV29-1, the J gene TRBJ1-2, with D possibly TRBD1 on 5 matching bases. Germline V gene lookup returns CDR1 SQVTM and CDR2 ANQGSEA. The CDR3 has 15 residues. Trimming took 2 bases from V and 8 from J, leaving 21 bases between them. CDR3 bases: TGCAGCGTTGAACATACCCTCGGCTCCCAGGGCGGCTACACCTTC. It is translated as CSVEHTLGSQGGYTF.

This rearrangement joins TRBV29-1 to TRBJ2-7, with a weak D call TRBD2 (5 bases). The germline gives CDR1 SQVTM, CDR2 ANQGSEA. Trimming cost V 1 base and J 3 bases, with 7 bases left between them. CDR3 size: 12 residues. CDR3 sequence reads: CSVEVEGYEQYF. CDR3 nucleotide sequence: TGCAGCGTTGAAGTCGAGGGCTACGAGCAGTACTTC.

The chain employs TRBV19 and TRBJ2-7; 8 bases fit TRBD2. Germline values: CDR1 LNHDA, CDR2 SQIVND (reference sequence). With V trimmed by 4 bases and J by 4 bases, 9 bases remained unmatched. This CDR3 is 15 amino acids long. Here the CDR3 DNA reads TGTGCCAGTAGTACCCCGAGCGGGAGAGGTTACGAGCAGTACTTC. It codes for CASSTPSGRGYEQYF.

As DNA, the CDR3 is TGTGCCAGCAGCGACCGTGGACAGAGAACCTACGAGCAGTACTTC. It translates to CASSDRGQRTYEQYF. The rearrangement joins TRBV6-5 to TRBJ2-7; a possible D gene is TRBD1 (6 bases). V lost 6 bases and J 2 bases, leaving 17 bases between the germline ends. Germline loops: CDR1 MNHEY, CDR2 SVGAGI. The length of the CDR3 is 15 residues.

The chain has TRBV19 and TRBJ1-5; maybe TRBD1 (6 bases). The CDR3 runs to 13 residues. Trimming took 10 bases from V and 6 from J, leaving 16 bases between them. Germline CDR1 reads LNHDA; CDR2 reads SQIVND (reference sequence). The CDR3 DNA is TGTGCCACTCAGACAGGAGTGCTTCAGCCCCAGCATTTT. Translating gives CATQTGVLQPQHF. Drawing the rest from reference TRBV19 and TRBJ1-5, the complete variable domain is DGGITQSPKYLFRKEGQNVTLSCEQNLNHDAMYWYRQDPGQGLRLIYYSQIVNDFQKGDIAEGYSVSREKKESFPLTVTSAQKNPTAFYLCATQTGVLQPQHFGDGTRLSIL.

V and J are TRBV27 and TRBJ1-2; D is uncertain. The CDR3 has 15 residues. Trimming cost V 0 bases and J 3 bases, with 11 bases left between them. Germline assignment: CDR1 MNHEY and CDR2 SMNVEV (reference sequence). This CDR3 is CASSLSRGRDYGYTF. CDR3 nucleotides: TGTGCCAGCAGTTTATCGAGAGGGCGGGACTATGGCTACACCTTC.

V and J are TRBV5-1 and TRBJ1-6; 9 bases line up with TRBD1. The CDR3 has 15 amino acids. Germline loops: CDR1 SGHRS, CDR2 YFSETQ. V lost 0 bases to trimming and J lost 11 bases; unmatched junction nucleotides: 6. The CDR3 bases are TGCGCCAGCAGCTTGGTCGGGGACAGGGAGACACCCCTCCACTTT. Its protein product is CASSLVGDRETPLHF.

The V call is TRBV27, the J call TRBJ2-1; D ambiguous. Germline-derived CDR1 and CDR2 are MNHEY and SMNVEV (reference sequence). The CDR3 is 13 residues long. Trimming stripped 3 bases from V and 8 bases from J, with 11 bases between. In DNA form, the CDR3 reads TGTGCCAGCAGTTTCGTCCGAGAGGATGAGCAGTTCTTC. Amino acids: CASSFVREDEQFF.

This chain links TRBV19 with TRBJ2-7; maybe TRBD1 (5 bases). From germline, CDR1 is LNHDA and CDR2 SQIVND (reference sequence). The CDR3 covers 15 residues. Trimming took 3 bases from V and 0 from J, leaving 12 bases between them. The CDR3 bases are TGTGCCAGTAGTATTTCCCCGGACATCTCCTACGAGCAGTACTTC. Amino acids: CASSISPDISYEQYF.